The sequence of this T cell receptor (beta chain) was determined in a study of blood T cells in healthy people across ages. Study overall: Capturing about one barcoded beta molecule per two T cells was achieved by template switching.

PBMCs numbering at least 6 million were isolated per sample. No fewer than 5.5 micrograms of total RNA were isolated from every sample. This clonotype was seen a handful of times. What it recognizes is unknown. A J-beta primer mix and a sample-barcoded 5' primer were used in a second PCR of about 6 to 12 cycles. TCRdb re-called the 5' RACE reads through MiXCR, storing one row per CDR3 protein. The repertoire includes about 680,000 distinct CDR3 sequences, roughly 49% of them detected once, and 25% to 35% sits in the top ten. Study observations and caveats: Compared with aged donors, long-lived donors showed fewer expanded clones, suggesting selection.

The specimen was blood. The TCR originated in a woman aged 55-70 years in good health.

The CDR3 protein is CASSLQMGSLKEQFF. CDR3 coding DNA: TGTGCCAGCAGTTTACAGATGGGGTCCCTTAAGGAGCAGTTCTTC. V and J are TRBV12-3 or TRBV12-4 and TRBJ2-1, with D hard to call. V was shortened by 2 bases and J by 10 bases, with 18 bases between the two germline ends. This CDR3 contains 15 residues.